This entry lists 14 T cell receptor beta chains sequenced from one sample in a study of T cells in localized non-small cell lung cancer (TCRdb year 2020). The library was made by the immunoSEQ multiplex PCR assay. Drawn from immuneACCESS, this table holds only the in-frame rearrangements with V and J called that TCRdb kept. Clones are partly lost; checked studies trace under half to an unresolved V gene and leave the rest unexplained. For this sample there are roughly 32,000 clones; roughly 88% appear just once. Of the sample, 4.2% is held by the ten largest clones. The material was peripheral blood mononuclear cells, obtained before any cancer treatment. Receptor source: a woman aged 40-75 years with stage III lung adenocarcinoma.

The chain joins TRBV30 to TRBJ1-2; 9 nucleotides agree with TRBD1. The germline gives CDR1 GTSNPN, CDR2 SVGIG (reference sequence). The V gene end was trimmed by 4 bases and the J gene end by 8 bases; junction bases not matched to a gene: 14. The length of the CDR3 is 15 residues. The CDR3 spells CAWMRDRVKSGGYTF. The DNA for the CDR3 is TGTGCCTGGATGAGGGACAGGGTAAAATCAGGCGGCTACACCTTC. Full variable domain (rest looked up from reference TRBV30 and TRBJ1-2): SQTIHQWPATLVQPVGSPLSLECTVEGTSNPNLYWYRQAAGRGLQLLFYSVGIGQISSEVPQNLSASRPQDRQFILSSKKLLLSDSGFYLCAWMRDRVKSGGYTFGSGTRLTVV.

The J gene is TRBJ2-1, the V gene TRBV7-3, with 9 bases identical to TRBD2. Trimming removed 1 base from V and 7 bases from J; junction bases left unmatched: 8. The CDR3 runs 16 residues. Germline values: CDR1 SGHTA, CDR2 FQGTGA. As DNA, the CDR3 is TGTGCCAGCAGCTTAATGGGCGGGAGGGCCTCGAATGAGCAGTTCTTC. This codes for CASSLMGGRASNEQFF.

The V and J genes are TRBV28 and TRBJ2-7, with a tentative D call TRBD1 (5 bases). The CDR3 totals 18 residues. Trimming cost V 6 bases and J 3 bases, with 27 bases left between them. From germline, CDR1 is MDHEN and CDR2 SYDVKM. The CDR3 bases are TGTGCCAGCAGCCCGTGGGGCCTCGGCTCGACGGATATCTACGAGCAGTACTTC. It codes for CASSPWGLGSTDIYEQYF.

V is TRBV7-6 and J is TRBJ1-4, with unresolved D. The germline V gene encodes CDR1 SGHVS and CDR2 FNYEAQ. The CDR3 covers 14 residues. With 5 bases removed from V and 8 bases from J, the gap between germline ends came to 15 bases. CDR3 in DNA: TGTGCCAGCAGCCAATCGGTGGGCTACGAAAAACTGTTTTTT. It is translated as CASSQSVGYEKLFF. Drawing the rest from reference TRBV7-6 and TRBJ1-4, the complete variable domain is GAGVSQSPRYKVTKRGQDVALRCDPISGHVSLYWYRQALGQGPEFLTYFNYEAQQDKSGLPNDRFSAERPEGSISTLTIQRTEQRDSAMYRCASSQSVGYEKLFFGSGTQLSVL.

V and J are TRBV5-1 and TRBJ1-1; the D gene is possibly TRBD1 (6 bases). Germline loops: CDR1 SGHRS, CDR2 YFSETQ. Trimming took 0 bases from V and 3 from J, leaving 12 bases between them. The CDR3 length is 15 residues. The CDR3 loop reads CASSLDPGGYTEAFF. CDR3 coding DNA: TGCGCCAGCAGCTTGGATCCCGGGGGCTACACTGAAGCTTTCTTT.

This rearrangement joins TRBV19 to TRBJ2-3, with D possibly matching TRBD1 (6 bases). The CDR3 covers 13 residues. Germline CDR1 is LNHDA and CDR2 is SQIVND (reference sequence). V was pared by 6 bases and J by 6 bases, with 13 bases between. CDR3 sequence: CASRPHRVDTQYF. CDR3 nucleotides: TGTGCCAGTAGGCCCCACAGGGTCGATACGCAGTATTTT.

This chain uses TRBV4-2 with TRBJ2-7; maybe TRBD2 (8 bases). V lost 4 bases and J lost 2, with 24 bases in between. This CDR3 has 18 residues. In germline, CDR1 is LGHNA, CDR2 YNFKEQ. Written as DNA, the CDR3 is TGTGCCAGCAGCCGACCTCAGGGGGGTAGCGGGGAACCCTACGAGCAGTACTTC. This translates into CASSRPQGGSGEPYEQYF.

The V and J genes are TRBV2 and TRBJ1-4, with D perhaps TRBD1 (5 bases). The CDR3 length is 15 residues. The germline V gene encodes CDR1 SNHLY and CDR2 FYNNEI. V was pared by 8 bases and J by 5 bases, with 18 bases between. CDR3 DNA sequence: TGTGCCAGCTCCTCCTTGACAGCCCGCAATGAAAAACTGTTTTTT. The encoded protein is CASSSLTARNEKLFF.

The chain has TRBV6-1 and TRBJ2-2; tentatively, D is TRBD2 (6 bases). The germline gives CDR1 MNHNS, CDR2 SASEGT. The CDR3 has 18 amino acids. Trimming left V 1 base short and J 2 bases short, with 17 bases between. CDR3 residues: CASSEESERASNTGELFF. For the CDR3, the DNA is TGTGCCAGCAGTGAAGAGTCAGAGCGGGCTAGCAACACCGGGGAGCTGTTTTTT.

CDR3 protein: CASSFRGTGPGFFTDTQYF. The CDR3 DNA reads TGTGCCAGCAGCTTTAGAGGAACTGGACCGGGGTTCTTCACAGATACGCAGTATTTT. J is TRBJ2-3 and V is TRBV7-8; a weak D match, TRBD2 (5 bases). V lost 3 bases to trimming and J lost 2 bases, with 24 bases between them. The CDR3 sequence is 19 residues long. The germline V gene encodes CDR1 SGHVS and CDR2 FQNEAQ.

The CDR3 DNA sequence: TGTGCCAGTTCAAACCGGGGACTTAGCGGGGGACACTACAATGAGCAGTTCTTC. It is translated as CASSNRGLSGGHYNEQFF. The chain carries TRBV19 and TRBJ2-1; 9 bases fit TRBD2. CDR3 length: 18 amino acids. From germline, CDR1 is LNHDA and CDR2 SQIVND (reference sequence). The V and J ends lost 8 bases and 3 bases, in that order; junction bases with no gene match: 17.

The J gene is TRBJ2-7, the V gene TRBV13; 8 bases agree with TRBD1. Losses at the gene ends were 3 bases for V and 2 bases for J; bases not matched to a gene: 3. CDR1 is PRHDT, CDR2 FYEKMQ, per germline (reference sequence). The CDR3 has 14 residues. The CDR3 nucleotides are TGTGCCAGCAGCTTGACAGGGGAACCCTACGAGCAGTACTTC. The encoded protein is CASSLTGEPYEQYF.

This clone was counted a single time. Written as DNA, the CDR3 is TGCGCCAGCAGCTTACAGAGCTCTGGGGCCAACGTCCTGACTTTC. This gives the protein CASSLQSSGANVLTF. The rearrangement links TRBV5-1 to TRBJ2-6; D remains unclear. Looked up from germline, CDR1 is SGHRS and CDR2 is YFSETQ. This CDR3 is 15 amino acids long. V was cut by 2 bases and J by 0 bases, with 6 bases left in between.

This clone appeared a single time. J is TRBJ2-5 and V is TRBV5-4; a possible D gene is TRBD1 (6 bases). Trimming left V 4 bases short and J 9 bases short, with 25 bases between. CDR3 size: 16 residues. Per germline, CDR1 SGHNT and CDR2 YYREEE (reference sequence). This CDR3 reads CASSPLGEGDEEAQYF. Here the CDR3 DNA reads TGTGCCAGCAGCCCCCTCGGAGAGGGGGACGAGGAGGCCCAGTACTTC.